The 16 T cell receptor beta chains below were found in one sample sequenced in a study of cytomegalovirus exposure and HLA in healthy donors (dated by TCRdb to the late 2010s). The method behind the library was the immunoSEQ multiplex PCR assay. A mixture of 60 forward primers for TCR Vbeta segments and 13 reverse primers for TCR Jbeta segments was used in the multiplex PCR. The immuneACCESS repertoire file appears here via TCRdb, limited to in-frame rearrangements. These files lack a portion of the clones; in checked studies, under half of the deficit traces to unresolved V genes, and the cause of the others is not known. A total of around 170,000 clones appear in this sample, 75% to 90% of them only once. About 0.8% of the sample comes from the top ten. The sequenced material came from PBMCs. Source of these receptors: a woman between 18 and 30 years old in good health and CMV-seronegative.

V gene TRBV4-1 combines with J gene TRBJ2-6; 9 nucleotides line up with TRBD2. V trimming: 0 bases; J trimming: 11 bases; junction bases outside the gene matches: 8. In germline, CDR1 is MGHRA, CDR2 YSYEKL. This CDR3 spans 16 amino acids. CDR3 nucleotides: TGCGCCAGCAGCCAAGAAGTGTTAGCGGGGGACCACGTCCTGACTTTC. This codes for CASSQEVLAGDHVLTF.

V is TRBV11-2 and J is TRBJ1-5, with no clear D. Germline CDR1 reads SGHAT; CDR2 reads FQNNGV. With 10 bases removed from V and 5 bases from J, the gap between germline ends came to 18 bases. The CDR3 is 14 amino acids. The CDR3 DNA sequence: TGTGCCATCTCGAGGGAATTTTGGGATCAGCCCCAGCATTTT. Its translation is CAISREFWDQPQHF.

V usage is TRBV27 and J usage is TRBJ2-2, with unresolved D. The CDR3 totals 14 residues. Germline CDR1 reads MNHEY; CDR2 reads SMNVEV (reference sequence). The V gene lost 4 bases and the J gene lost 5 bases, with 11 bases spanning the gap. In DNA form, the CDR3 reads TGTGCCAGCAGTTCTCTACCGCGGACCGGGGAGCTGTTTTTT. Encoded protein: CASSSLPRTGELFF.

This clone was observed a handful of times. The chain joins TRBV28 to TRBJ2-2; 9 bases line up with TRBD1. CDR3 length equals 15 residues. Germline V lookup: CDR1 MDHEN, CDR2 SYDVKM. The V and J ends lost 5 bases and 3 bases, in that order; junction bases with no gene match: 4. This chain's CDR3 is CASSRQGGDTGELFF. In DNA form, the CDR3 reads TGTGCCAGCAGTAGACAGGGGGGAGACACCGGGGAGCTGTTTTTT.

The chain has TRBV7-3 and TRBJ2-5, with D perhaps TRBD2 (5 bases). V shed 4 bases and J shed 5 bases, with 17 bases lying between them. The CDR3 loop spans 15 amino acids. CDR1 and CDR2 (germline): SGHTA, FQGTGA. The CDR3 DNA is TGTGCCAGCAGCTATTTAGGCGGGCCTCGGGAGACCCAGTACTTC. It codes for CASSYLGGPRETQYF.

The gene calls are TRBV29-1 and TRBJ2-3; 8 nucleotides agree with TRBD1. This CDR3 has 13 residues. After removal of 6 bases from V and 1 base from J, the junction contained 3 bases not matched to a gene. The germline V gene has CDR1 SQVTM and CDR2 ANQGSEA. DNA of the CDR3: TGCAGCGTGAAACAGGGGGGCACAGATACGCAGTATTTT. Its protein product is CSVKQGGTDTQYF.

The rearrangement links TRBV2 to TRBJ2-2, with TRBD2 matching 8 bases. This CDR3 region has 15 residues. V dropped 3 bases and J dropped 5; count of bases not matched to a gene: 5. Looked up from germline, CDR1 is SNHLY and CDR2 is FYNNEI. CDR3 coding DNA: TGTGCCAGCAGTGAGACGAGCGGGAGAACCGGGGAGCTGTTTTTT. It encodes CASSETSGRTGELFF.

The rearrangement uses TRBV28 and TRBJ2-3; 13 nucleotides agree with TRBD2. Looked up from germline, CDR1 is MDHEN and CDR2 is SYDVKM. J gave up 2 bases and V 5 bases, and 7 bases lay outside the gene matches. The CDR3 runs 17 residues. The CDR3 region is CASSRLGLAGDTDTQYF. CDR3 coding DNA: TGTGCCAGCAGTCGACTCGGACTAGCGGGAGACACAGATACGCAGTATTTT.

CDR3 bases: TGCGCCAGCAGCTGGGGGGTTAACCAAGAGACCCAGTACTTC. The encoded protein is CASSWGVNQETQYF. This chain links TRBV5-1 with TRBJ2-5, with D tentatively TRBD2 (6 bases). CDR3 length equals 14 residues. With 3 bases removed from V and 0 bases from J, the gap between germline ends came to 9 bases. Germline CDR1 reads SGHRS; CDR2 reads YFSETQ. The whole variable domain, filled in from reference TRBV5-1 and TRBJ2-5, reads KAGVTQTPRYLIKTRGQQVTLSCSPISGHRSVSWYQQTPGQGLQFLFEYFSETQRNKGNFPGRFSGRQFSNSRSEMNVSTLELGDSALYLCASSWGVNQETQYFGPGTRLLVL.

The gene calls are TRBV5-8 and TRBJ2-1; D is uncertain. The CDR3 extends over 17 amino acids. V was trimmed by 4 bases and J by 1 base, leaving 18 bases between them. Germline-derived CDR1 and CDR2 are SGHTS and YDEGEE. CDR3 DNA: TGTGCCAGCAGCCGGTGGGCCTGGGTGTCGTCCTACAATGAGCAGTTCTTC. Translation: CASSRWAWVSSYNEQFF.

V is TRBV7-3 and J is TRBJ2-5; the match to TRBD2 covers 9 bases. V lost 1 base and J lost 7; bases outside the gene matches: 16. The CDR3 covers 18 residues. In germline, CDR1 is SGHTA, CDR2 FQGTGA. CDR3 amino acids: CASSLNPPGSGGPGTQYF. CDR3 DNA sequence: TGTGCCAGCAGCTTAAACCCCCCAGGGAGCGGGGGGCCGGGGACCCAGTACTTC.

J is TRBJ2-1 and V is TRBV12-5; 7 bases are a match to TRBD2. Germline CDR1 and CDR2: LGHNT and FRNRAP. The CDR3 is 14 residues long. Unmatched junction bases numbered 4, after V lost 3 bases and J lost 5 bases. CDR3 residues: CASGFGGVHNEQFF. CDR3 nucleotides: TGTGCTAGTGGTTTTGGGGGGGTACACAATGAGCAGTTCTTC.

There are a few counts of this clone. The chain recombines TRBV10-1 with TRBJ2-5, with D unclear. CDR1 WNHNN and CDR2 SYGVQD come from the germline V gene (reference sequence). V shed 0 bases and J shed 5 bases, with 13 bases lying between them. The CDR3 loop spans 15 amino acids. The CDR3 nucleotides read TGCGCCAGCAGTGAGTCGATGTCGGCCGGGGAGACCCAGTACTTC. Protein sequence: CASSESMSAGETQYF.

The chain is built from TRBV6-1 and TRBJ2-3; 9 positions match TRBD2. V dropped 1 base and J dropped 5; count of bases not matched to a gene: 4. Germline V gene data show CDR1 as MNHNS and CDR2 as SASEGT. The CDR3 is 15 residues long. This chain's CDR3 is CASSEGGGAIDTQYF. The DNA for the CDR3 is TGTGCCAGCAGTGAAGGCGGGGGGGCCATAGATACGCAGTATTTT.

The chain carries TRBV7-9 and TRBJ2-7, with D maybe TRBD2 (6 bases). The length of the CDR3 is 12 residues. V was shortened by 5 bases and J by 6 bases, with 11 bases between the two germline ends. Germline CDR1 reads SEHNR; CDR2 reads FQNEAQ (reference sequence). The CDR3 DNA is TGTGCCAGCAGCCCCGCGGGATCCGAGCAGTACTTC. This encodes CASSPAGSEQYF.

The chain joins TRBV29-1 to TRBJ2-5; D gene ambiguous. Trimming cost V 3 bases and J 0 bases, with 8 bases left between them. The CDR3 has 13 amino acids. The V gene's germline CDR1 is SQVTM and CDR2 ANQGSEA. The CDR3 loop is CSVEAPYQETQYF. CDR3 nucleotides: TGCAGCGTTGAGGCTCCGTACCAAGAGACCCAGTACTTC.